This TCR beta chain emerged from a study of early T cells in non-severe SARS-CoV-2 infection. The CDR3 loop spans 14 amino acids. With 0 bases removed from V and 5 bases from J, the gap between germline ends came to 11 bases. CDR1 SGDLS and CDR2 YYNGEE come from the germline V gene. Molecules of cDNA were individually given unique molecular identifiers that were attached to them. MiXCR, applied by TCRdb to the 5' RACE reads, yields one record per CDR3 protein. The data contain under 95,000 distinct CDR3 sequences, about 15% of them seen just once; the ten biggest clones take up around 5.8%. The sequence came from an adult who was a healthcare worker with PCR-confirmed SARS-CoV-2 infection or an uninfected control (not recorded which). The rearrangement joins TRBV9 to TRBJ2-5, with D tentatively TRBD1 or TRBD2 (5 bases each). Input material: whole blood. CDR3 sequence reads: CASSVGVGTETQYF. In DNA form, the CDR3 reads TGTGCCAGCAGCGTAGGCGTAGGGACGGAGACCCAGTACTTC.